This T cell receptor beta chain was obtained from a study of blood T cells in healthy people across ages (dated by TCRdb to 2015 to 2017). Background on the whole study: Template switching captured roughly one uniquely barcoded TCR beta cDNA molecule per two T cells in model experiments. Age-related changes in TCR beta repertoire diversity were measured in the study by deep sequencing normalized with unique cDNA molecular identifiers. Donors were grouped into four age groups: young (average approximately 16 years), middle-aged (under 40), aged (around 66) and long-lived (just over 80). To avoid experimental bias, donors of different ages were spread randomly across the sequencing lanes. The study analyzed two additional independent replicas of 1 million unique cDNA reads from the same blood draw for two donors, one aged 18 to 30 and one aged 80 or older.

Overall study outcomes, separate from this receptor: Donor CMV infection status was unknown, potentially confounding age-related changes in expanded clonotypes. Bulk unsorted PBMC profiling prevented conclusive comparison of naive and antigen-experienced compartments. Compared with the aged group, the long-lived group had more naive CD4+ T cells, fewer expanded clones and increased TCR diversity, a pattern suggesting age selection. Estimates of total diversity from one million sequenced T cells were regarded as lower bounds and underestimates. A strong correlation was found between observed TCR beta diversity and the percentage of naive T cells measured by flow cytometry. As age increased, observed TCR beta diversity per million T cells dropped in a roughly linear way, and a significant reduction was already evident by age 40.

Spanning cysteine to phenylalanine, the CDR3 consists of 12 amino acids. The retained sequence is limited to the CDR3, 36 bases, with the frame set at the first base. Taken from the germline V gene (reference sequence), the CDR1 and CDR2 loops are DFQATT and SNEGSKA. Remarks on this clonotype: No antigen is known for it. The record has no base qualities; no much larger clone is one base away.

Receptor amplification or capture employed 5' RACE. Sequencing was carried out with an Illumina HiSeq 2500. A second PCR of roughly 6 to 12 cycles was performed with a sample-barcoded 5' primer and a J-beta primer mix. Each TCR beta cDNA molecule received a unique molecular identifier from a template-switch 5' adaptor carrying 12 random nucleotides. Each sample yielded at least 3 million CDR3-containing paired-end reads. First-strand cDNA synthesis was performed from all RNA using the Mint cDNA synthesis kit, with priming by a TRBC-specific oligonucleotide. All cDNA was treated with uracil-DNA glycosylase and then went through a first 18-cycle PCR with the universal primers M1SS and BC2_uni_R. As for the original processing: For normalization, 1 million high-quality reads were randomly selected from each sample, with every read carrying a distinct molecular identifier. Instead of being binned into consensus sequences, reads that shared molecular identifiers were thrown out. MiTCR, run with a Q25 quality threshold and the strictest error-elimination algorithm, handled CDR3 identification, clonotype clustering and error correction. A nonparametric unseen species model with Euler transformation was used to estimate lower-bound total TCR beta diversity. TCRdb cleaned the public reads at Q25 with fastp, built clones with MiXCR and kept in-frame beta chains. CDR3 protein sequences are deduplicated, and each keeps its most common genes and DNA. The V and J calls here are based on TCRdb, not the publication. A total of roughly 1.4 million distinct CDR3 sequences appear in this sample, approximately 60% of them only once. About 6.7% of the sample is held by the ten biggest clonotypes.

Systemically healthy Caucasian individuals from Russia, approximately 39 in total and aged roughly 6 to 95 years, were included as donors. About 9.8 milliliters of peripheral blood were drawn from each donor into EDTA-treated Vacutainer tubes. Ficoll-Paque density-gradient centrifugation was used to isolate PBMCs, with at least 6.5 million per sample. Trizol reagent was used to extract total RNA from PBMCs, with at least 5.5 micrograms per sample. For every donor, an aliquot of PBMCs went through flow cytometry to measure the percentages of naive CD45RAhigh/CD27high T cells. The chain uses TRBV20-1 and TRBJ2-1; the D gene is perhaps TRBD1, on 6 matching bases. Source material: blood. The receptor comes from a man aged 18-30 years in good health. This receptor has the CDR3 CSVRGRNNEQFF. The nucleotides are TGCAGCGTTAGGGGGAGAAACAATGAGCAGTTCTTC.